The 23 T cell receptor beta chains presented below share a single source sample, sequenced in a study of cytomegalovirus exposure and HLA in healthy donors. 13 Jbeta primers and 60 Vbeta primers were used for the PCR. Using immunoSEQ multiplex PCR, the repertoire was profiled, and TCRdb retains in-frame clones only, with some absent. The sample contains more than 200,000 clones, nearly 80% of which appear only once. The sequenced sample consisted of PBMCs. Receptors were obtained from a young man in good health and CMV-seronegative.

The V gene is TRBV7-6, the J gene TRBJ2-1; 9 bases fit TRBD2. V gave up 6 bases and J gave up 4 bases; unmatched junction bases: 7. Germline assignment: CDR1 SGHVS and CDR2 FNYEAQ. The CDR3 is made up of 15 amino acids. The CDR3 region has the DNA TGTGCCAGCAGTCCACAGACTAGCGGATACAATGAGCAGTTCTTC. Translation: CASSPQTSGYNEQFF.

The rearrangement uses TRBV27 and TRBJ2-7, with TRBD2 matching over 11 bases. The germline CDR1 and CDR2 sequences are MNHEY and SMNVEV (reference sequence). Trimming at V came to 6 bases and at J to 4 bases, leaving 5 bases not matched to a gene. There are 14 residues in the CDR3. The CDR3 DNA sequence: TGTGCCAGCAGGACACTAGCGGGAGCGTACGAGCAGTACTTC. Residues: CASRTLAGAYEQYF.

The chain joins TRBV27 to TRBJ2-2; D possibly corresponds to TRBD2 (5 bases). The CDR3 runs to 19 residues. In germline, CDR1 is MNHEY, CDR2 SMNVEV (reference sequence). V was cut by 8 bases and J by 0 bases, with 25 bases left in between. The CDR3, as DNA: TGTGCCAGCCGCATCAGGAAAATGGGCGGGTCGGCGAACACCGGGGAGCTGTTTTTT. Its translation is CASRIRKMGGSANTGELFF.

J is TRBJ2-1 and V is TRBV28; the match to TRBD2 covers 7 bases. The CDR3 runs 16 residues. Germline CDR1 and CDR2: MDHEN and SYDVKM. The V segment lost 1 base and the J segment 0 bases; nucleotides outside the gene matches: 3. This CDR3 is CASSLYRGSSYNEQFF. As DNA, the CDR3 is TGTGCCAGCAGTTTATATCGCGGGAGCTCCTACAATGAGCAGTTCTTC.

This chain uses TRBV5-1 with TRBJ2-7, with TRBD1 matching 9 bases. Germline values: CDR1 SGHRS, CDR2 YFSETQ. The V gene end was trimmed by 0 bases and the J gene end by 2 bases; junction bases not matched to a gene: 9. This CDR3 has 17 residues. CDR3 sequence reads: CASSLASGTGYTYEQYF. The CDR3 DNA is TGCGCCAGCAGCTTGGCCTCCGGGACAGGGTATACCTACGAGCAGTACTTC.

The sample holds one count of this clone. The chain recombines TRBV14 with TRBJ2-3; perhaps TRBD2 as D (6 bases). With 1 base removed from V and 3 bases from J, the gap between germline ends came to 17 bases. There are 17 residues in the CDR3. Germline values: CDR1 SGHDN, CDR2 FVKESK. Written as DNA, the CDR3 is TGTGCCAGCAGCCAAGCTACGGGAGATAGATGGACAGATACGCAGTATTTT. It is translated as CASSQATGDRWTDTQYF. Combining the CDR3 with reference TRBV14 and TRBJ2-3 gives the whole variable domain EAGVTQFPSHSVIEKGQTVTLRCDPISGHDNLYWYRRVMGKEIKFLLHFVKESKQDESGMPNNRFLAERTGGTYSTLKVQPAELEDSGVYFCASSQATGDRWTDTQYFGPGTRLTVL.

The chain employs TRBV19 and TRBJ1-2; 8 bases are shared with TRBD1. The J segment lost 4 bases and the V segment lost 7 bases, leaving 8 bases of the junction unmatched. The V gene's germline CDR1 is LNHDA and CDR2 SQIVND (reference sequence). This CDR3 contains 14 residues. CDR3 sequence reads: CASTWGRGLYGYTF. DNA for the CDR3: TGTGCCAGTACCTGGGGCAGGGGGCTCTATGGCTACACCTTC.

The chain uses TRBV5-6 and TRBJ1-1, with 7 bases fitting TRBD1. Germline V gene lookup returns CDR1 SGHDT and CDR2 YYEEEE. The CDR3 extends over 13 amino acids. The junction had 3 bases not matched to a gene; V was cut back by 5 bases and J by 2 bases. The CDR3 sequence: CASRGQFNTEAFF. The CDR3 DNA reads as TGTGCCAGCAGGGGACAGTTTAACACTGAAGCTTTCTTT.

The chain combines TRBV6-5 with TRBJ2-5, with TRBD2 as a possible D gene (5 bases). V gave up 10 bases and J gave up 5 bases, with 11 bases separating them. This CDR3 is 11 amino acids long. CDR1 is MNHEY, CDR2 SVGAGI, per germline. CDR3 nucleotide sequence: TGTGCCACAACACTAGGGGAGACCCAGTACTTC. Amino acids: CATTLGETQYF.

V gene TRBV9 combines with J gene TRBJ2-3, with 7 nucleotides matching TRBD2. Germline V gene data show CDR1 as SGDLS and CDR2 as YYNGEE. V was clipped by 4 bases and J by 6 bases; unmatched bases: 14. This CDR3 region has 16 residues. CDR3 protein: CASSYSAGNPSDTQYF. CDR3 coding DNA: TGTGCCAGCAGCTACTCAGCGGGAAATCCGTCCGATACGCAGTATTTT.

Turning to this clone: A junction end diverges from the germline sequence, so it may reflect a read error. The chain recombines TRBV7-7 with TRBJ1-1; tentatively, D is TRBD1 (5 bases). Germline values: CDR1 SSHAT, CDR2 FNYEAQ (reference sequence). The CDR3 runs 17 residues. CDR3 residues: CASSLAGQGSRNTEAFF. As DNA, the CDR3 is TGTGCTAGCAGCTTAGCGGGGCAGGGTTCAAGAAACACTGAAGCTTTCTTT.

In DNA, the CDR3 is TGTGCCATCGGTTCGGCAGGGGGCTTCGACGAGCAGTACTTC. This codes for CAIGSAGGFDEQYF. The rearrangement joins TRBV10-3 to TRBJ2-7; 8 bases align to TRBD1. Germline assignment: CDR1 ENHRY and CDR2 SYGVKD. The CDR3 spans 14 residues. V shed 8 bases and J 5 bases; nucleotides not matched to a gene: 11.

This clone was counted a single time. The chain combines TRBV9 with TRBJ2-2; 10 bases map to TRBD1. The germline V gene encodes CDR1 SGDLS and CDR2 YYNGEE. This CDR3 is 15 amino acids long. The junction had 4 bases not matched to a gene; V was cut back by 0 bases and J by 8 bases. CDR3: CASSVEDRGFGELFF. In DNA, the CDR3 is TGTGCCAGCAGCGTAGAGGACAGGGGGTTTGGGGAGCTGTTTTTT.

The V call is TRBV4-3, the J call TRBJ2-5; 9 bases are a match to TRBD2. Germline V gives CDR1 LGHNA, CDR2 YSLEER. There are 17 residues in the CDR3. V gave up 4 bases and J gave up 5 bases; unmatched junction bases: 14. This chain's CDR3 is CASSPGASSGVTETQYF. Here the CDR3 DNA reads TGCGCCAGCAGCCCGGGGGCATCTAGCGGGGTAACGGAGACCCAGTACTTC.

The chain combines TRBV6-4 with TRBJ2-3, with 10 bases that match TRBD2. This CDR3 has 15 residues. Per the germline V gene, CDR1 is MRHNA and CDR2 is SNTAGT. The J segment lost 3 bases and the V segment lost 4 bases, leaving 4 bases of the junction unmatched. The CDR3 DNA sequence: TGTGCCAGCAGTGTCAGCGGGGGGGCGACAGATACGCAGTATTTT. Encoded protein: CASSVSGGATDTQYF.

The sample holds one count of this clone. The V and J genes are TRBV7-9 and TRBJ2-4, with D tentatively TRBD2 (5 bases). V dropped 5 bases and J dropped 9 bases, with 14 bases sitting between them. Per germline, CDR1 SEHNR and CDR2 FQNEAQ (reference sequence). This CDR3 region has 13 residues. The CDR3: CASSLVEGGIQYF. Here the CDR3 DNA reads TGTGCCAGCAGCCTAGTAGAAGGAGGCATTCAGTACTTC.

CDR3 residues: CASSFWSGQPQHF. CDR3 DNA: TGTGCCAGCAGTTTCTGGAGCGGCCAGCCCCAGCATTTT. The chain recombines TRBV27 with TRBJ1-5; D remains ambiguous. V lost 3 bases, J lost 7 bases, and 10 bases lay in between. Germline V gene sequence: CDR1 MNHEY, CDR2 SMNVEV (reference sequence). This CDR3 has 13 residues.

This CDR3 is CASSRQVNTEAFF. CDR3 nucleotides: TGTGCCAGCAGTCGACAGGTTAACACTGAAGCTTTCTTT. The rearrangement uses TRBV27 and TRBJ1-1; TRBD1 might be the D (6 bases). The CDR3 is made up of 13 amino acids. Trimming shortened V by 5 bases and J by 2 bases, and 9 bases separated the two germline ends. CDR1 and CDR2 (germline): MNHEY, SMNVEV (reference sequence).

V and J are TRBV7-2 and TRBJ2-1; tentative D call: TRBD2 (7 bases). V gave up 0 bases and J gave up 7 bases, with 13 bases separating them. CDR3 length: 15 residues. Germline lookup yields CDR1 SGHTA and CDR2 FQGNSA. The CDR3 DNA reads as TGTGCCAGCAGCTTAGCGGGGGGGGCGAGAAATGAGCAGTTCTTC. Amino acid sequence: CASSLAGGARNEQFF.

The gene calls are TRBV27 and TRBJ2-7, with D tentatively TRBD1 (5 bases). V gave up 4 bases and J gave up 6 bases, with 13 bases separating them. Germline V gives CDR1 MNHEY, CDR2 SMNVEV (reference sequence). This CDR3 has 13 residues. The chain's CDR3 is CASSWYRIGEQYF. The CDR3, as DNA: TGTGCCAGCAGTTGGTACAGGATAGGCGAGCAGTACTTC.

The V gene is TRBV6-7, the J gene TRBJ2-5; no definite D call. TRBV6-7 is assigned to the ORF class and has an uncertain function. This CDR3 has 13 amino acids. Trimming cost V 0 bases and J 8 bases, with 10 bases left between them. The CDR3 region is CASSYSNDCTQYF. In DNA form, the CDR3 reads TGTGCCAGCAGTTACTCGAACGACTGCACCCAGTACTTC.

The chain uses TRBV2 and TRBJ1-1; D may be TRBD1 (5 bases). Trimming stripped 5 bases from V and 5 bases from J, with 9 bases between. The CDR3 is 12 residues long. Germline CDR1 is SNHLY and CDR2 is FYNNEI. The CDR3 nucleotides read TGTGCCAGCAGTTCGGGGGGTACTGAAGCTTTCTTT. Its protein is CASSSGGTEAFF.

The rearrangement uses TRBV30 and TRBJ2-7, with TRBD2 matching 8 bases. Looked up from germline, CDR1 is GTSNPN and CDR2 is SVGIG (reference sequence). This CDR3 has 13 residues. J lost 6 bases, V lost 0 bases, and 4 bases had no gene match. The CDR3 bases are TGTGCCTGGAGTGTAGTCCGGGGGGGCGAGCAGTACTTC. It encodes CAWSVVRGGEQYF.